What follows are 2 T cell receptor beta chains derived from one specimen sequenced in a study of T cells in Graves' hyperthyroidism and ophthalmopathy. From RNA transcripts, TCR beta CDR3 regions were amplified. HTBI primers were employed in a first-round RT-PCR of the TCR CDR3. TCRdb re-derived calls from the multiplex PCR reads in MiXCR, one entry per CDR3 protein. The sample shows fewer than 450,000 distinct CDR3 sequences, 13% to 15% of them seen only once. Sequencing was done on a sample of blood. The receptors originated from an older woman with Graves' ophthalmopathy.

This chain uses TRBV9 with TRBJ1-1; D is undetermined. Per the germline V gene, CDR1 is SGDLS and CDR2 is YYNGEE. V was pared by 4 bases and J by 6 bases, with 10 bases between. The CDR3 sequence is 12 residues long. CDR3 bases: TGTGCCAGCAGCTCCCCCGGGCCTGAAGCTTTCTTT. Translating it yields CASSSPGPEAFF.

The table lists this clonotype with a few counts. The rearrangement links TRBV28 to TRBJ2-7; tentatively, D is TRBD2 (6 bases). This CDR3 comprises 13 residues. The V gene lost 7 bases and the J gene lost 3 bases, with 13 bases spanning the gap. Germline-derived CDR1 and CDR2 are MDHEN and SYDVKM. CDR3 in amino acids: CASTWAGNYEQYF. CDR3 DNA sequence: TGTGCCAGCACGTGGGCGGGGAACTACGAGCAGTACTTC.